The 17 T cell receptor beta chains presented below share a single source sample, sequenced in a study of identical twins. TCRdb redid the calling of the 5' RACE reads with MiXCR, one entry per CDR3 protein. Of under 900,000 distinct CDR3 sequences in the sample, 9% to 15% were seen once. The data were also submitted as part of a second study, on yellow fever vaccine responses in identical twins.

Sequenced material: PBMCs. The source of these receptors is a woman younger than 30 in good health.

This clonotype was picked up a small number of times. The rearrangement links TRBV12-3 or TRBV12-4 to TRBJ2-1; 7 nucleotides line up with TRBD2. Trimming took 6 bases from V and 4 from J; bases not matched to a gene: 9. The CDR3 spans 15 residues. This chain's CDR3 is CASSTPLARYNEQFF. The DNA for the CDR3 is TGTGCCAGCAGCACCCCACTAGCGCGGTACAATGAGCAGTTCTTC.

This clonotype was detected a few times. The chain links TRBV5-1 to TRBJ2-2, with D tentatively TRBD1 (6 bases). The CDR3 is 15 residues long. V lost 0 bases and J lost 6, with 12 bases in between. CDR1 is SGHRS and CDR2 is YFSETQ in the germline V gene. The CDR3 here is CASSLVGQKAGELFF. Here the CDR3 DNA reads TGCGCCAGCAGCTTGGTGGGACAAAAGGCCGGGGAGCTGTTTTTT. Full variable domain (missing parts from reference TRBV5-1 and TRBJ2-2): KAGVTQTPRYLIKTRGQQVTLSCSPISGHRSVSWYQQTPGQGLQFLFEYFSETQRNKGNFPGRFSGRQFSNSRSEMNVSTLELGDSALYLCASSLVGQKAGELFFGEGSRLTVL.

This rearrangement joins TRBV9 to TRBJ1-5; possibly TRBD1 for D (6 bases). V lost 4 bases, J lost 5 bases, and 13 bases lay in between. Germline V CDR1 and CDR2: SGDLS, YYNGEE. The CDR3 contains 14 residues. The chain's CDR3 is CASSLGQYHQPQHF. CDR3 sequence (DNA): TGTGCCAGCAGCCTAGGACAGTACCATCAGCCCCAGCATTTT.

The V and J genes are TRBV2 and TRBJ2-5, with a possible D match to TRBD1 (5 bases). The ends were cut back, 7 bases at V and 0 bases at J, with 12 bases in the middle. Germline V gives CDR1 SNHLY, CDR2 FYNNEI. This CDR3 is 14 amino acids long. CDR3 DNA sequence: TGTGCCAGCAACTCAGGGCAAAACCAAGAGACCCAGTACTTC. This translates into CASNSGQNQETQYF. The whole variable domain, remainder taken from reference TRBV2 and TRBJ2-5, is EPEVTQTPSHQVTQMGQEVILRCVPISNHLYFYWYRQILGQKVEFLVSFYNNEISEKSEIFDDQFSVERPDGSNFTLKIRSTKLEDSAMYFCASNSGQNQETQYFGPGTRLLVL.

The V and J genes are TRBV20-1 and TRBJ2-2; 8 nucleotides agree with TRBD2. This CDR3 is built from 16 residues. J was trimmed by 4 bases and V by 6 bases; bases with no gene match: 13. The germline CDR1 and CDR2 sequences are DFQATT and SNEGSKA (reference sequence). The CDR3 loop is CSARTSQAFPTGELFF. The CDR3 nucleotides read TGCAGTGCGAGGACTAGCCAAGCCTTCCCCACCGGGGAGCTGTTTTTT.

The rearrangement joins TRBV6-6 to TRBJ2-5, with D maybe TRBD2 (5 bases). The V gene lost 0 bases and the J gene lost 7 bases, with 9 bases spanning the gap. Germline values: CDR1 MNHNY, CDR2 SVGAGI (reference sequence). CDR3 length: 13 residues. The CDR3 reads CASSYSSGGTQYF. The CDR3 DNA is TGTGCCAGCAGTTACTCGAGCGGCGGGACCCAGTACTTC.

This clonotype was detected only a few times. CDR3 in DNA: TGTGCCAGCAGCTTCCCCAGGGACAATTGGGGCGTCTATGAGCAGTTCTTC. Translated, it gives CASSFPRDNWGVYEQFF. The chain couples TRBV11-2 to TRBJ2-1; tentative D call: TRBD1 (6 bases). The CDR3 has 17 residues. Germline CDR1 and CDR2: SGHAT and FQNNGV. V lost 3 bases to trimming and J lost 8 bases, with 23 bases between them.

This clonotype was seen more than once but under ten times. The chain links TRBV14 to TRBJ1-4, with D unresolved. CDR1 is SGHDN, CDR2 FVKESK, per germline. V lost 2 bases, J lost 8 bases, and 9 bases lay in between. This CDR3 comprises 13 residues. Here the CDR3 reads CASSQRISEKLFF. The DNA for the CDR3 is TGTGCCAGCAGCCAAAGAATTTCGGAAAAACTGTTTTTT.

J is TRBJ2-7 and V is TRBV6-1; D possibly corresponds to TRBD2 (5 bases). V was trimmed by 6 bases and J by 2 bases, leaving 17 bases between them. The length of the CDR3 is 15 residues. CDR1 is MNHNS and CDR2 is SASEGT in the germline V gene. The CDR3 sequence is CASSPQRQQPYEQYF. CDR3 DNA: TGTGCCAGCAGCCCGCAGCGGCAACAACCCTACGAGCAGTACTTC.

A few counts support this clonotype. The rearrangement links TRBV5-1 to TRBJ2-7; 11 positions agree with TRBD2. Looked up from germline, CDR1 is SGHRS and CDR2 is YFSETQ. V shed 7 bases and J 0 bases; nucleotides not matched to a gene: 12. The CDR3 covers 17 residues. CDR3 sequence: CASSRGLAVPSSYEQYF. CDR3 bases: TGCGCCAGCTCACGGGGACTAGCGGTTCCTAGCTCCTACGAGCAGTACTTC.

This clonotype was observed many times. The chain is built from TRBV5-1 and TRBJ2-3, with D uncertain. The CDR3 consists of 13 residues. CDR1 and CDR2 (germline): SGHRS, YFSETQ. The V and J ends lost 7 bases and 5 bases respectively, with 14 bases between them. This CDR3 reads CASSPDTVDTQYF. In DNA form, the CDR3 reads TGCGCCAGCTCCCCGGATACCGTAGATACGCAGTATTTT.

This clonotype was seen a handful of times. V is TRBV20-1 and J is TRBJ1-1, with 9 bases fitting TRBD1. V lost 6 bases and J lost 11; bases outside the gene matches: 4. Germline CDR1 DFQATT, CDR2 SNEGSKA (reference sequence). The CDR3 contains 10 residues. CDR3 nucleotides: TGCAGTGCCCGACAGGGGGGGGCTTTCTTT. This sequence encodes CSARQGGAFF.

This clonotype has ten or more counts. The chain couples TRBV27 to TRBJ1-2; TRBD1 matches at 8 bases. CDR1 is MNHEY and CDR2 is SMNVEV in the germline V gene (reference sequence). J was trimmed by 7 bases and V by 3 bases; bases with no gene match: 7. This CDR3 spans 14 amino acids. The DNA of the CDR3 is TGTGCCAGCAGTTTCCTCGGACAGGGAGTTGGCTACACCTTC. Protein sequence: CASSFLGQGVGYTF.

Concerning this clonotype itself: It may be a read error: a sequence one base away is much more abundant. The chain carries TRBV12-3 or TRBV12-4 and TRBJ1-1; the D gene is possibly TRBD1 (5 bases). The CDR3 spans 17 residues. CDR3 DNA sequence: TGTGCCAGCAGGTTCGGGACTCTTTCACCCTGGAACACTGAAGTTTTCTTT. This gives the protein CASRFGTLSPWNTEVFF.

This clonotype occurred many times. The chain couples TRBV5-1 to TRBJ2-1, with 8 bases fitting TRBD2. Trimming cost V 1 base and J 4 bases; bases outside gene matches: 7. The CDR3 totals 16 residues. Germline V gene sequence: CDR1 SGHRS, CDR2 YFSETQ. The CDR3 DNA reads as TGCGCCAGCAGCTTGAGCGGGGGTCCCCTTTACAATGAGCAGTTCTTC. Translating gives CASSLSGGPLYNEQFF.

This clonotype has just a few counts. This chain connects TRBV3-1 to TRBJ2-1; the match to TRBD1 covers 10 bases. This CDR3 is 15 amino acids long. Per the germline V gene, CDR1 is LGHDT and CDR2 is YNNKEL (reference sequence). With 4 bases clipped from V and 7 bases from J, the junction kept 7 bases outside the gene matches. This chain's CDR3 is CASSRGTGEVNEQFF. In DNA form, the CDR3 reads TGTGCCAGCAGCCGAGGGACAGGGGAAGTTAATGAGCAGTTCTTC.

The chain joins TRBV11-1 to TRBJ2-3, with a possible D match to TRBD2 (5 bases). V was trimmed by 4 bases and J by 4 bases, leaving 30 bases between them. Germline V gene lookup returns CDR1 SGHAT and CDR2 FQDESV (reference sequence). This CDR3 is built from 20 residues. The CDR3 DNA reads as TGTGCCAGCAGCTCTTCCCCCGGGGATCCATGGGTTGGAATTTCAGATACGCAGTATTTT. Its translation: CASSSSPGDPWVGISDTQYF.